This T cell receptor beta chain was sequenced during a study of T cells in Graves' hyperthyroidism and ophthalmopathy. RNA transcripts were the template for amplifying TCR beta CDR3 regions. A first-round RT-PCR of the TCR CDR3 used the HTBI primer set. Via MiXCR, TCRdb re-called the multiplex PCR reads, giving one row per CDR3 protein. The repertoire holds about 300,000 distinct CDR3 sequences, with around a fifth as singletons. The germline V gene has CDR1 SNHLY and CDR2 FYNNEI. Between the trimmed V and J ends, which lost 8 bases and 8 bases, there was a span of 11 bases. This CDR3 spans 11 amino acids. In this sample, this clonotype turned up many times.

The V gene is TRBV2, the J gene TRBJ2-3; tentatively, D is TRBD2 (6 bases). The clonotype comes from a man between 45 and 60 years old with Graves' ophthalmopathy. Input material: blood. CDR3 sequence reads: CASLGGSTQYF. The CDR3 nucleotides read TGTGCCAGCCTGGGGGGAAGTACGCAGTATTTT. Looking up the rest from reference TRBV2 and TRBJ2-3 gives the full variable domain: EPEVTQTPSHQVTQMGQEVILRCVPISNHLYFYWYRQILGQKVEFLVSFYNNEISEKSEIFDDQFSVERPDGSNFTLKIRSTKLEDSAMYFCASLGGSTQYFGPGTRLTVL.